This TCR beta chain comes out of a study of CD8 T cells in Susac syndrome. CD8+ and CD4+ T cells circulating in blood were sequenced for TCR beta. RNA amounts of about 0.5 to 1 ug underwent reverse transcription with random hexamers. immunoSEQ multiplex PCR amplified TCR beta CDR3 across 54 Vbeta, 13 Jbeta. TCRdb recomputed calls from the immunoSEQ multiplex PCR reads with MiXCR, one row per CDR3 protein. Of 250,000 to 300,000 distinct CDR3 sequences detected, about 89% appear once; the ten largest clones hold 0.18%. Turning to this clonotype: One junction end does not reproduce the germline sequence, and a read error may be involved.

Germline CDR1 is PRHDT and CDR2 is FYEKMQ (reference sequence). The CDR3 loop spans 14 amino acids. The rearrangement joins TRBV13 to TRBJ1-2; TRBD1 might be the D (5 bases). Source material: CD8+ T cells from PBMCs. This receptor was obtained from a human donor with multiple sclerosis. The CDR3 coding sequence is TGTGCCAGCAGCCTAGGGACCGACCCCTATGGCTACACCTTC. This gives the protein CASSLGTDPYGYTF.